This T cell receptor (beta chain) originates from a study of blood T cell repertoires in COVID-19. Background on the study: T cells, B-cell-depleted T cells, or PBMCs supplied cDNA or gDNA.

The germline CDR1 and CDR2 sequences are PRHDT and FYEKMQ (reference sequence). CDR3 size: 15 residues. Trimming cost V 4 bases and J 7 bases, with 19 bases left between them. Seattle patient enrollment occurred during active infection, with longitudinal follow-up thereafter. Original processing methods: Reference gene primer amplification gave estimated nucleated cell counts. The repertoire was sequenced with immunoSEQ multiplex PCR; TCRdb's copy has only in-frame clones and lacks some. V and J calls plus clone size are reproduced from that table; the DNA served to infer D and trimming. The data show about 200,000 clones, with roughly 90% seen just once and around 0.84% held by the top ten.

Sequences were obtained from peripheral blood. This rearrangement joins TRBV13 to TRBJ1-1, with D maybe TRBD1 (5 bases). The sequence was collected from a man in his sixties with COVID-19, enrolled during active disease. The CDR3 reads CASSSVGAITLEAFF. For the CDR3, the DNA is TGTGCCAGCAGCTCCGTAGGGGCCATTACCCTTGAAGCTTTCTTT.